Presented here are 14 T cell receptor beta chains from one specimen sequenced in a study of blood T cell repertoires in COVID-19. Libraries were prepared by immunoSEQ multiplex PCR; TCRdb keeps only in-frame clonotypes and omits some of them. Of approximately 210,000 clones listed, around nine tenths were seen once; the top ten hold more than 7%. Sequenced material: PBMCs or T cells enriched from blood (not recorded which). These receptors came from a man aged 25 to 45 in a cohort exposed to, infected with or recovered from COVID-19 (not recorded which).

The V and J genes are TRBV5-8 and TRBJ2-7, with 10 nucleotides matching TRBD1. This CDR3 is built from 16 residues. The germline CDR1 and CDR2 sequences are SGHTS and YDEGEE. The junction had 6 bases not matched to a gene; V was cut back by 3 bases and J by 0 bases. This CDR3 reads CASSSYRDRGSYEQYF. CDR3 bases: TGTGCCAGCAGCTCGTACCGGGACAGGGGCTCCTACGAGCAGTACTTC.

The V gene is TRBV5-1, the J gene TRBJ1-1, with 10 positions matching TRBD1. CDR3 length: 14 amino acids. V was clipped by 4 bases and J by 4 bases; unmatched bases: 4. Germline CDR1 reads SGHRS; CDR2 reads YFSETQ. The CDR3 here is CASSDRGRSTEAFF. The DNA of the CDR3 is TGCGCCAGCAGCGACAGGGGGCGTAGCACTGAAGCTTTCTTT.

The rearrangement joins TRBV25-1 to TRBJ2-5; weak D call: TRBD1 (6 bases). The CDR3 runs to 15 residues. The ends were cut back, 5 bases at V and 2 bases at J, with 15 bases in the middle. Per germline, CDR1 MGHDK and CDR2 SYGVNS. The CDR3, as DNA: TGTGCCAGCAGTTTTGGGACACTGCTTCAAGAGACCCAGTACTTC. Residues: CASSFGTLLQETQYF.

This clone was seen a few times. The chain recombines TRBV27 with TRBJ1-4, with 7 bases matching TRBD1. The CDR3 is 15 residues long. The germline V gene encodes CDR1 MNHEY and CDR2 SMNVEV (reference sequence). V shed 6 bases, J shed 2 bases, and the junction held 6 bases outside the gene matches. CDR3 sequence: CASSRLTGTNEKLFF. The CDR3 bases are TGTGCCAGCAGCCGACTGACAGGGACTAATGAAAAACTGTTTTTT.

The V and J genes are TRBV28 and TRBJ2-7, with D possibly being TRBD1 (6 bases). CDR1 MDHEN and CDR2 SYDVKM come from the germline V gene. The germline V and J ends were trimmed by 6 bases and 3 bases, with 18 bases remaining between them. CDR3 size: 15 residues. CDR3 protein: CASSQQGPYLYEQYF. The CDR3 DNA sequence: TGTGCCAGCAGCCAACAGGGACCCTACCTCTACGAGCAGTACTTC.

The CDR3, as DNA: TGTGCCACTTGGGGACAGGACAGATATAATTCACCCCTCCACTTT. Protein product: CATWGQDRYNSPLHF. The J gene is TRBJ1-6, the V gene TRBV28, with 8 bases that match TRBD1. This CDR3 has 15 residues. The J segment lost 4 bases and the V segment lost 10 bases, leaving 9 bases of the junction unmatched. Germline-derived CDR1 and CDR2 are MDHEN and SYDVKM.

This chain connects TRBV9 to TRBJ2-1, with 9 positions matching TRBD2. Trimming cost V 3 bases and J 3 bases; bases outside gene matches: 7. The CDR3 is 16 amino acids. Per the germline V gene, CDR1 is SGDLS and CDR2 is YYNGEE. The CDR3 DNA reads as TGTGCCAGCAGCGGTATGGGCGGGAGGGACTACAATGAGCAGTTCTTC. It specifies CASSGMGGRDYNEQFF.

This CDR3 is CASSRPRRETDTQYF. As DNA, the CDR3 is TGTGCCAGCAGTCGCCCCCGGAGAGAAACAGATACGCAGTATTTT. The rearrangement joins TRBV28 to TRBJ2-3; no reliable D call. CDR1 is MDHEN, CDR2 SYDVKM, per germline. The CDR3 spans 15 residues. The V and J ends lost 5 bases and 3 bases respectively, with 15 bases between them.

This chain uses TRBV28 with TRBJ1-2; TRBD1 agrees at 8 bases. With 6 bases clipped from V and 4 bases from J, the junction kept 7 bases outside the gene matches. This CDR3 has 14 amino acids. Germline V lookup: CDR1 MDHEN, CDR2 SYDVKM. CDR3 sequence (DNA): TGTGCCAGCAGCCCTCCAGGGGGCCTCTATGGCTACACCTTC. Its protein product is CASSPPGGLYGYTF.

The V gene is TRBV5-1, the J gene TRBJ2-2, with TRBD2 as a possible D gene (5 bases). CDR1 and CDR2 (germline): SGHRS, YFSETQ. The ends were cut back, 7 bases at V and 0 bases at J, with 13 bases in the middle. There are 15 residues in the CDR3. The CDR3 DNA reads as TGCGCCAGCGGTTGGGGAGTAACGAACACCGGGGAGCTGTTTTTT. It specifies CASGWGVTNTGELFF.

This chain joins TRBV21-1 and TRBJ1-5; the table names TRBD1, a call not compared with the DNA. TRBV21-1 is a documented pseudogene. The CDR3 length is 16 residues. CDR3 coding DNA: TGTGCCAGCAGCAAAGCGATGCAGGGGGCCAATCAGCCCCAGCATTTT. Its protein is CASSKAMQGANQPQHF.

The CDR3 DNA sequence: TGCGCCAGCAGCGTCAACCAAGAGACCCAGTACTTC. This codes for CASSVNQETQYF. The chain combines TRBV5-1 with TRBJ2-5; no clear D. The CDR3 contains 12 residues. Between the trimmed V and J ends, which lost 4 bases and 0 bases, there was a span of 4 bases. Germline values: CDR1 SGHRS, CDR2 YFSETQ.

The CDR3 nucleotides are TGTGCCAGCGTCGGTCTTGAAGCTTTCTTT. Translating gives CASVGLEAFF. This chain joins TRBV7-9 and TRBJ1-1; D gene unclear. The CDR3 covers 10 residues. The germline CDR1 and CDR2 sequences are SEHNR and FQNEAQ (reference sequence). V gave up 8 bases and J gave up 7 bases, with 8 bases separating them.

CDR3 nucleotides: TGTGCCAGCAGCTTAGGAGGTTCGAGCTCCTATGGCTACACCTTC. Its protein is CASSLGGSSSYGYTF. The rearrangement joins TRBV7-9 to TRBJ1-2; D is ambiguous. This CDR3 spans 15 amino acids. V lost 1 base, J lost 4 bases, and 13 bases lay in between. Germline CDR1 reads SEHNR; CDR2 reads FQNEAQ (reference sequence).